The rows below give T cell receptor beta chains drawn from one sample of a study of T-cell memory formation after mild COVID-19. TCRdb analysed the 5' RACE reads with MiXCR anew, one entry per CDR3 protein. The sample contains around 140,000 distinct CDR3 sequences, around 25% of which appear only once. Sequenced input: PBMCs or a T cell subset sorted from them (not recorded which). These receptors came from an adult woman who had mild COVID-19 (a few samples of this study predate the infection). Cell type and time point are not known. The CDR3 runs from the conserved cysteine through the conserved F or W. A D gene is named only where the DNA matches it firmly.

J gene: TRBJ1-1; CDR3 length: 15; D gene: NA; V gene: TRBV29-1; CDR3 protein: CSVEGLTGRDTEAFF
J gene: TRBJ2-3; CDR3 length: 15; D gene: TRBD2; V gene: TRBV6-6; CDR3 protein: CASARSGGGTDTQYF
J gene: TRBJ2-3; CDR3 length: 14; D gene: NA; V gene: TRBV7-3; CDR3 protein: CASSSFAGTDTQYF
J gene: TRBJ2-7; CDR3 length: 13; D gene: NA; V gene: TRBV4-2; CDR3 protein: CASSQGRVLEQYF
J gene: TRBJ2-1; CDR3 length: 15; D gene: TRBD2; V gene: TRBV27; CDR3 protein: CASSPSGGVYNEQFF
J gene: TRBJ1-5; CDR3 length: 15; D gene: NA; V gene: TRBV2; CDR3 protein: CASSDGTESNQPQHF
J gene: TRBJ2-6; CDR3 length: 15; D gene: NA; V gene: TRBV12-3/TRBV12-4; CDR3 protein: CASSSGGGGANVLTF
J gene: TRBJ2-1; CDR3 length: 14; D gene: TRBD1; V gene: TRBV5-1; CDR3 protein: CASSRGTGPNEQFF
J gene: TRBJ2-3; CDR3 length: 15; D gene: NA; V gene: TRBV20-1; CDR3 protein: CSARDLVGPGDTQYF
J gene: TRBJ2-1; CDR3 length: 12; D gene: NA; V gene: TRBV10-3; CDR3 protein: CAISDPGGIQFF
J gene: TRBJ2-7; CDR3 length: 16; D gene: NA; V gene: TRBV6-5; CDR3 protein: CASSGLQGVGSYEQYF